This TCR beta chain is drawn from a study of CD8 T cells in ankylosing spondylitis. Study conclusions and caveats: In synovial fluid and blood from reactive arthritis, some motif variants were previously reported. Matched synovial fluid from ankylosing spondylitis patients was reported to be enriched for disease-linked clones. One TCR beta motif, made up of 7 or 8 highly homologous variants, appeared characteristic of ankylosing spondylitis blood.

Unmatched junction bases numbered 5, after V lost 0 bases and J lost 1 base. This CDR3 spans 15 amino acids. Looked up from germline, CDR1 is DFQATT and CDR2 is SNEGSKA (reference sequence). TCRdb called the 5' RACE reads again in MiXCR, with one record for every CDR3 protein. The sample has under 150,000 distinct CDR3 sequences, around 9.3% seen once. As for this clonotype: The antigen is undetermined.

This receptor was taken from a male donor with ankylosing spondylitis or in good health (not recorded which). This chain connects TRBV20-1 to TRBJ2-5; 7 nucleotides match TRBD1. Sequenced material: blood, either unsorted or a sorted T cell fraction (not recorded which). The CDR3 sequence: CSARDAGTAQETQYF. The CDR3 region has the DNA TGCAGTGCTAGAGATGCCGGGACAGCCCAAGAGACCCAGTACTTC.